The 24 T cell receptor beta chains given below trace back to one sample, sequenced in a study of human T cells and chemical hapten exposure. TCRdb processed the RACE reads anew with MiXCR; each CDR3 protein has one entry. The repertoire has more than 85,000 distinct CDR3 sequences, around 35% of them found once; the top ten carry more than 2.5%. As for time point: patch test 3, about 24 weeks after DPC sensitization. Described treatment: therapeutic diphenylcyclopropenone sensitization with weekly scalp DPC. This specimen consisted of whole blood, obtained in connection with sensitization to the hapten diphenylcyclopropenone (DPC). The receptor set was obtained from a man aged 35 to 55 with alopecia areata. Some clones in this sample may be carry-over from other donors' samples.

The chain employs TRBV29-1 and TRBJ2-7; 9 bases line up with TRBD1. V trimming: 5 bases; J trimming: 10 bases; junction bases outside the gene matches: 15. Per the germline V gene, CDR1 is SQVTM and CDR2 is ANQGSEA. CDR3 size: 14 residues. The CDR3 spells CSVSPGQGPLGQYF. DNA of the CDR3: TGCAGCGTTTCGCCGGGACAGGGTCCCTTGGGCCAGTACTTC.

CDR3: CASSYPDRVDYSSYNEQFF. CDR3 coding DNA: TGTGCCAGCAGTTATCCCGATAGAGTGGACTACAGCTCCTACAATGAGCAGTTCTTC. The chain couples TRBV6-6 to TRBJ2-1, with D perhaps TRBD2 (6 bases). The CDR3 runs to 19 residues. Trimming shortened V by 3 bases and J by 0 bases, and 21 bases separated the two germline ends. In germline, CDR1 is MNHNY, CDR2 SVGAGI (reference sequence).

The chain has TRBV29-1 and TRBJ2-3, with TRBD1 as a possible D gene (6 bases). Trimming took off 6 bases at V and 6 bases at J, with 13 bases between the two ends. The CDR3 covers 12 residues. The V gene's germline CDR1 is SQVTM and CDR2 ANQGSEA. This chain's CDR3 is CSVEKTGDTQYF. CDR3 DNA: TGCAGCGTAGAAAAAACAGGGGATACGCAGTATTTT.

The table lists this clonotype with a few counts. V gene TRBV12-3 or TRBV12-4 combines with J gene TRBJ2-7, with a possible D match to TRBD2 (5 bases). V dropped 3 bases and J dropped 5 bases, with 14 bases sitting between them. The CDR3 extends over 14 amino acids. CDR3 protein: CASSFGYMGDEQYV. As DNA, the CDR3 is TGTGCCAGCAGTTTCGGGTACATGGGAGACGAGCAGTACGTC.

The V call is TRBV18, the J call TRBJ1-4; D not certain. With 3 bases removed from V and 10 bases from J, the gap between germline ends came to 18 bases. The germline CDR1 and CDR2 sequences are KGHSH and LQKENI. The CDR3 runs to 15 residues. CDR3 sequence: CASSPDGNLNGKLFF. CDR3 DNA sequence: TGTGCCAGCTCACCGGACGGAAATCTAAACGGAAAACTGTTTTTT.

The V and J genes are TRBV7-2 and TRBJ1-4; D is undetermined. This CDR3 region has 13 residues. CDR1 and CDR2 from the germline V gene are SGHTA and FQGNSA. Trimming removed 5 bases at V and 10 bases at J, with 14 bases between. CDR3 region: CASSPSMDGKLFF. The DNA of the CDR3 is TGTGCCAGCAGCCCGTCGATGGACGGAAAACTGTTTTTT. Complete variable domain (other parts from reference TRBV7-2 and TRBJ1-4): GAGVSQSPSNKVTEKGKDVELRCDPISGHTALYWYRQSLGQGLEFLIYFQGNSAPDKSGLPSDRFSAERTGGSVSTLTIQRTQQEDSAVYLCASSPSMDGKLFFGSGTQLSVL.

The chain uses TRBV6-2 or TRBV6-3 and TRBJ2-3, with D unresolved. Germline values: CDR1 MNHEY, CDR2 SVGEGT. V lost 6 bases to trimming and J lost 6 bases, with 10 bases between them. The CDR3 totals 12 residues. DNA of the CDR3: TGTGCCAGCAGGCGAGATGGGGATACGCAGTATTTT. Protein sequence: CASRRDGDTQYF.

This clonotype came up a few times. The chain couples TRBV20-1 to TRBJ2-1, with D possibly being TRBD2 (6 bases). There are 15 residues in the CDR3. Germline V lookup: CDR1 DFQATT, CDR2 SNEGSKA (reference sequence). Trimming stripped 6 bases from V and 0 bases from J, with 15 bases between. In DNA form, the CDR3 reads TGCAGTGCCCCCAATAGCGGAAACTCCTACAATGAGCAGTTCTTC. Translated, it gives CSAPNSGNSYNEQFF.

This clonotype has only a few counts. The J gene is TRBJ2-7, the V gene TRBV7-2; 9 nucleotides match TRBD1. CDR3 size: 14 residues. CDR1 SGHTA and CDR2 FQGNSA come from the germline V gene. V was pared by 1 base and J by 2 bases, with 0 bases of the junction left unmatched. CDR3 residues: CASSLGTGAYEQYV. As DNA, the CDR3 is TGTGCCAGCAGCTTAGGGACAGGGGCCTACGAGCAGTACGTC.

The J gene is TRBJ2-5, the V gene TRBV29-1; 12 bases line up with TRBD2. Trimming at V came to 1 base and at J to 4 bases, leaving 7 bases not matched to a gene. The CDR3 has 16 amino acids. The V gene's germline CDR1 is SQVTM and CDR2 ANQGSEA. The CDR3 protein is CSVEATSGRGRETQYF. Here the CDR3 DNA reads TGCAGCGTTGAAGCGACTAGCGGGAGAGGACGAGAGACCCAGTACTTC.

The chain recombines TRBV4-2 with TRBJ1-1, with unresolved D. Looked up from germline, CDR1 is LGHNA and CDR2 is YNFKEQ. V gave up 4 bases and J gave up 9 bases, with 15 bases separating them. The CDR3 totals 13 residues. The CDR3 DNA reads as TGTGCCAGCAGCCGGGCAGATGAAGGTCAAGCTTTCTTT. Translating it yields CASSRADEGQAFF.

This clonotype has a count of ten or more. The chain recombines TRBV20-1 with TRBJ2-7; D tentatively reads TRBD1 or TRBD2 (5 bases each). CDR1 is DFQATT and CDR2 is SNEGSKA in the germline V gene (reference sequence). Trimming shortened V by 6 bases and J by 4 bases, and 13 bases separated the two germline ends. The CDR3 covers 12 residues. The CDR3 DNA reads as TGCAGTGCCTGGGGGAACCGGTACGAGCAGTACTTC. Translation gives CSAWGNRYEQYF.

This chain connects TRBV20-1 to TRBJ1-5; D remains unclear. Germline V gene sequence: CDR1 DFQATT, CDR2 SNEGSKA (reference sequence). This CDR3 is built from 12 residues. V dropped 5 bases and J dropped 3 bases, with 8 bases sitting between them. CDR3 coding DNA: TGCAGTGCTGCGGGCTACAATCAGCCCCAGCATTTT. Translating it yields CSAAGYNQPQHF.

This chain joins TRBV6-6 and TRBJ2-7; 7 bases are shared with TRBD2. V shed 8 bases, J shed 2 bases, and the junction held 9 bases outside the gene matches. CDR1 is MNHNY, CDR2 SVGAGI, per germline (reference sequence). The CDR3 totals 14 residues. CDR3 region: CASSGEGIPYEQYF. The DNA for the CDR3 is TGTGCCAGCTCCGGGGAGGGAATACCCTACGAGCAGTACTTC.

The rearrangement uses TRBV7-2 and TRBJ1-4; tentative D call: TRBD1 (5 bases). Germline loops: CDR1 SGHTA, CDR2 FQGNSA. The CDR3 loop spans 15 amino acids. Trimming removed 4 bases at V and 3 bases at J, with 12 bases between. CDR3 nucleotide sequence: TGTGCCAGCAGCTCCGGCCGAGGGGCTAATGAAAAACTGTTTTTT. It codes for CASSSGRGANEKLFF.

The V gene is TRBV12-3 or TRBV12-4, the J gene TRBJ2-1, with D tentatively TRBD2 (7 bases). The CDR3 runs to 14 residues. Trimming took off 6 bases at V and 9 bases at J, with 18 bases between the two ends. CDR3 region: CASSPGVPGGEQFF. CDR3 DNA: TGTGCCAGCAGCCCAGGGGTCCCGGGGGGTGAGCAGTTCTTC.

The J gene is TRBJ2-6, the V gene TRBV5-1, with a weak D call TRBD2 (5 bases). V dropped 4 bases and J dropped 4 bases, with 9 bases sitting between them. CDR1 SGHRS and CDR2 YFSETQ come from the germline V gene. This CDR3 has 14 amino acids. The CDR3 nucleotides are TGCGCCAGCAGCCGAGGGCCCGGGGCCAACGTCCTGACTTTC. Protein product: CASSRGPGANVLTF.

In this sample, this clonotype turned up a few times. The chain joins TRBV12-3 or TRBV12-4 to TRBJ2-5, with D perhaps matching TRBD1 or TRBD2 (6 bases each). CDR3 size: 14 residues. V was clipped by 3 bases and J by 2 bases, with 10 bases between them. CDR3 sequence: CASSLGAGQETQYF. In DNA, the CDR3 is TGTGCCAGCAGTTTGGGGGCGGGGCAAGAGACCCAGTACTTC.

The chain is built from TRBV4-1 and TRBJ2-4, with D perhaps matching TRBD1 (5 bases). This CDR3 comprises 18 residues. Germline V gene sequence: CDR1 MGHRA, CDR2 YSYEKL. V was pared by 2 bases and J by 0 bases, with 17 bases between. The CDR3 nucleotides read TGCGCCAGCAGCCAACCCCTCGACAGATTACTAGCCAAAAACATTCAGTACTTC. This encodes CASSQPLDRLLAKNIQYF.

The CDR3 nucleotides are TGCAGCGTTGAAGTAAGTCCCAAACCTGAAGCTTTCTTT. Protein: CSVEVSPKPEAFF. The chain links TRBV29-1 to TRBJ1-1; D ambiguous. Germline loops: CDR1 SQVTM, CDR2 ANQGSEA. Trimming stripped 1 base from V and 6 bases from J, with 12 bases between. There are 13 residues in the CDR3.

This clonotype was picked up a small number of times. The V call is TRBV7-6, the J call TRBJ2-7; 10 bases match TRBD1. There are 15 residues in the CDR3. Germline CDR1 SGHVS, CDR2 FNYEAQ. The V and J ends lost 5 bases and 6 bases, in that order; junction bases with no gene match: 10. CDR3 region: CASSLPWDRGGEQYF. The CDR3 region has the DNA TGTGCCAGCAGCCTACCGTGGGACAGGGGAGGCGAGCAGTACTTC.

In its sample, this clonotype was seen a few times. The chain links TRBV6-6 to TRBJ2-7, with 11 bases fitting TRBD2. Per germline, CDR1 MNHNY and CDR2 SVGAGI (reference sequence). V trimming: 10 bases; J trimming: 1 base; junction bases outside the gene matches: 9. This CDR3 has 15 residues. The CDR3: CAKLAGDVTSYEQYV. As DNA, the CDR3 is TGTGCCAAACTAGCGGGAGATGTTACGTCCTACGAGCAGTACGTC.

The V and J genes are TRBV6-4 and TRBJ2-1, with 14 bases identical to TRBD2. Germline-derived CDR1 and CDR2 are MRHNA and SNTAGT. V dropped 3 bases and J dropped 6; count of bases not matched to a gene: 4. This CDR3 is built from 16 residues. This CDR3 is CASSEGLAGAGNEQFF. As DNA, the CDR3 is TGTGCCAGCAGTGAGGGACTAGCGGGAGCAGGCAATGAGCAGTTCTTC.

This clonotype was counted between two and nine times. The CDR3: CSVRGGTGELFF. CDR3 DNA sequence: TGCAGCGTCAGGGGGGGAACCGGGGAGCTGTTTTTT. The chain carries TRBV29-1 and TRBJ2-2; tentatively, D is TRBD1 or TRBD2 (7 bases each). The CDR3 covers 12 residues. Germline CDR1 SQVTM, CDR2 ANQGSEA. With 6 bases removed from V and 5 bases from J, the gap between germline ends came to 10 bases.